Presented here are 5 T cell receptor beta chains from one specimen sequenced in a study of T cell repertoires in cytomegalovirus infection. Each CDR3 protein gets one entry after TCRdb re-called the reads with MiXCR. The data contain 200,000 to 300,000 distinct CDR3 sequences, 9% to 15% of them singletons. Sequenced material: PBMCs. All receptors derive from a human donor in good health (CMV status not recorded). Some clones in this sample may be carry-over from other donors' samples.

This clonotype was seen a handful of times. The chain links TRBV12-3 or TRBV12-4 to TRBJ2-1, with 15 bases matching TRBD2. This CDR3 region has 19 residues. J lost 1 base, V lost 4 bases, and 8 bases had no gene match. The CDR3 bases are TGTGCCAGCAGTTCTGGACTAGCGGGAGGGCAGCGGTCCTACAATGAGCAGTTCTTC. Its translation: CASSSGLAGGQRSYNEQFF.

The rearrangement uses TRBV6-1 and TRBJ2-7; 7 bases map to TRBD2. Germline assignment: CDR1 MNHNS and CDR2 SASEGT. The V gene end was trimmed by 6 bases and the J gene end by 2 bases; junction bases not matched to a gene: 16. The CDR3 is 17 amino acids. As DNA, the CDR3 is TGTGCCAGCAGCGCGCGATTTCAACTAGCGTCTCCCTACGAGCAGTACTTC. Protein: CASSARFQLASPYEQYF.

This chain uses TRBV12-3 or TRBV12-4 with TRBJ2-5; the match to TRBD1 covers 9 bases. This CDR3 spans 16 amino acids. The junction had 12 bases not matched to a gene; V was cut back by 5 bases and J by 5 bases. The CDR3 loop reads CASSPMNRGREETQYF. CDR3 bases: TGTGCCAGCAGTCCAATGAACAGGGGGCGCGAGGAGACCCAGTACTTC.

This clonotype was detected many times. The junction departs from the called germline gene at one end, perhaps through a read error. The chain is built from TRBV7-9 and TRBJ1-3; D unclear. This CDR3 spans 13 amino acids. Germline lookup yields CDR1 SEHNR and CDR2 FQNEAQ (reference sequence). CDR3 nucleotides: TGTGCCAGCAGCTTTAACCTCGGGGAAATTGCAGGTTTT. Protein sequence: CASSFNLGEIAGF.

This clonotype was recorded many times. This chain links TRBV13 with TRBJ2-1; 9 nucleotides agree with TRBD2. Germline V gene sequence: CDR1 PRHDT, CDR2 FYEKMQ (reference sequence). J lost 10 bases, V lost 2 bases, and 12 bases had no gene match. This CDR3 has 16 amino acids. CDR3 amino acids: CASSLFAGGRGAEQFF. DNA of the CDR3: TGTGCCAGCAGCTTATTCGCGGGGGGGCGAGGTGCGGAGCAGTTCTTC.